This T cell receptor (beta chain) was found in a study of blood T cell repertoires in COVID-19. On the study more broadly: The cDNA or gDNA used as material had been derived from T cells, B-cell-depleted T cells, or PBMCs.

Trimming took 5 bases from V and 1 from J, leaving 11 bases between them. Germline CDR1 reads SEHNR; CDR2 reads FQNEAQ (reference sequence). This CDR3 has 14 amino acids. Repertoires were generated with immunoSEQ multiplex PCR, while TCRdb's copy carries only in-frame clones and drops some. The table records fewer than 200,000 clones, about 80% of them present only once. A note on this clone: This same CDR3 is encoded by further DNA sequences in the sample.

The genes are TRBV7-9 and TRBJ2-5, with D possibly TRBD1 on 5 matching bases. The sequencing input was peripheral blood. The receptor's source is a human donor in a cohort sampled during active COVID-19. CDR3 in amino acids: CASSLRQSQETQYF. CDR3 sequence (DNA): TGTGCCAGCAGCCTCCGACAGAGCCAAGAGACCCAGTACTTC.